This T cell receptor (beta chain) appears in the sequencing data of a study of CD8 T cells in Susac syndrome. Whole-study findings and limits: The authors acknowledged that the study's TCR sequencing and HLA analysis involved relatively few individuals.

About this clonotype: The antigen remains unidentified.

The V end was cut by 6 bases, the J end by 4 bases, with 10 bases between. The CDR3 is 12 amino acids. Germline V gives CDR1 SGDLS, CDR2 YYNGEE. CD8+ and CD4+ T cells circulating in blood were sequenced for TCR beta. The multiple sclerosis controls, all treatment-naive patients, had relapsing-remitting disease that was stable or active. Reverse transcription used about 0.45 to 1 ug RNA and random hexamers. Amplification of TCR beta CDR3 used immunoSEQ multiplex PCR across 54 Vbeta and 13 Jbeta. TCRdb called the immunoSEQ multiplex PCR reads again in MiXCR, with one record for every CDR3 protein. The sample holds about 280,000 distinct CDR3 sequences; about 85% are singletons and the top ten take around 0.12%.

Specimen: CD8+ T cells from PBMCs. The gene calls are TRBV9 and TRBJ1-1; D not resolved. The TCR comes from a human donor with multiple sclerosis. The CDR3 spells CASKREGTEAFF. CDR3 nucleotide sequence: TGTGCCAGCAAGAGGGAGGGCACTGAAGCTTTCTTT. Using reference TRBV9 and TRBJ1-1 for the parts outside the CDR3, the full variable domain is DSGVTQTPKHLITATGQRVTLRCSPRSGDLSVYWYQQSLDQGLQFLIQYYNGEERAKGNILERFSAQQFPDLHSELNLSSLELGDSALYFCASKREGTEAFFGQGTRLTVV.